These 19 T cell receptor beta chains came from one sample sequenced in a study of CD8 T cells in Susac syndrome. The RNA, about 0.5 to 1 ug, was put through reverse transcription using random hexamers. TCRdb passed the immunoSEQ multiplex PCR reads through MiXCR, listing each CDR3 protein once. The sample lists about 290,000 distinct CDR3 sequences; 65% to 90% were seen once. The sample was CD8+ T cells from PBMCs. These receptors all come from a human donor with multiple sclerosis.

The V gene is TRBV19, the J gene TRBJ1-1, with TRBD1 as a possible D gene (6 bases). The CDR3 length is 14 residues. V was trimmed by 3 bases and J by 1 base, leaving 9 bases between them. The germline V gene encodes CDR1 LNHDA and CDR2 SQIVND (reference sequence). The chain's CDR3 is CASSITGRNTEAFF. CDR3 nucleotides: TGTGCCAGTAGTATTACAGGGAGGAACACTGAAGCTTTCTTT.

The chain carries TRBV21-1 and TRBJ2-7; the table's D call of TRBD1 was not tested on the DNA. TRBV21-1 is recorded as a pseudogene. The CDR3 has 15 residues. CDR3 loop: CASSKGREGPYEQYF. The CDR3 DNA follows: TGTGCCAGCAGCAAGGGACGGGAGGGCCCCTACGAGCAGTACTTC.

The rearrangement links TRBV9 to TRBJ2-3; the match to TRBD2 covers 7 bases. Trimming removed 1 base from V and 2 bases from J; junction bases left unmatched: 4. Looked up from germline, CDR1 is SGDLS and CDR2 is YYNGEE. CDR3 length: 15 amino acids. The CDR3 loop reads CASSVFAGDTDTQYF. The CDR3, as DNA: TGTGCCAGCAGCGTATTCGCGGGAGACACAGATACGCAGTATTTT.

The chain is built from TRBV11-3 and TRBJ1-2, with 7 positions matching TRBD1. Germline loops: CDR1 SGHNT, CDR2 YENEEA. The CDR3 sequence is 17 residues long. V lost 0 bases to trimming and J lost 3 bases; unmatched junction nucleotides: 10. CDR3 sequence (DNA): TGTGCCAGCAGCTTAGATCAACCCCTAGGACAGGACTATGGCTACACCTTC. This sequence encodes CASSLDQPLGQDYGYTF.

J is TRBJ2-1 and V is TRBV27; 10 positions agree with TRBD2. The CDR3 loop spans 16 amino acids. Germline values: CDR1 MNHEY, CDR2 SMNVEV (reference sequence). Germline trimming cut 2 bases from V and 10 bases from J; bases unmatched to any gene: 11. CDR3 DNA: TGTGCCAGCAGTTTAACTACGGGACTAGCGAGACTCGAGCAGTTCTTC. Translation: CASSLTTGLARLEQFF.

V gene TRBV9 combines with J gene TRBJ1-1; no clear D gene. The CDR3 spans 13 residues. The germline gives CDR1 SGDLS, CDR2 YYNGEE. Trimming took off 0 bases at V and 4 bases at J, with 7 bases between the two ends. In nucleotides, the CDR3 is TGTGCCAGCAGCGTAGGGCTGTCCACTGAAGCTTTCTTT. It specifies CASSVGLSTEAFF. The full variable domain, rest sourced from reference TRBV9 and TRBJ1-1, is DSGVTQTPKHLITATGQRVTLRCSPRSGDLSVYWYQQSLDQGLQFLIQYYNGEERAKGNILERFSAQQFPDLHSELNLSSLELGDSALYFCASSVGLSTEAFFGQGTRLTVV.

This clonotype has more than one count but fewer than ten. V usage is TRBV13 and J usage is TRBJ2-5; D is uncertain. Germline CDR1 is PRHDT and CDR2 is FYEKMQ (reference sequence). Trimming removed 0 bases at V and 1 base at J, with 0 bases between. The CDR3 is 12 residues long. The CDR3 bases are TGTGCCAGCAGCTTAGGCCAAGAGACCCAGTACTTC. Translation gives CASSLGQETQYF. Combining the CDR3 with reference TRBV13 and TRBJ2-5 gives the whole variable domain AAGVIQSPRHLIKEKRETATLKCYPIPRHDTVYWYQQGPGQDPQFLISFYEKMQSDKGSIPDRFSAQQFSDYHSELNMSSLELGDSALYFCASSLGQETQYFGPGTRLLVL.

The CDR3 coding sequence is TGTGCCAGCAGTGAAGACAGGGGGCTCCCTCCCTACGAGCAGTACTTC. Amino acid sequence: CASSEDRGLPPYEQYF. This chain connects TRBV25-1 to TRBJ2-7; TRBD1 matches at 10 bases. This CDR3 region has 16 residues. Germline-derived CDR1 and CDR2 are MGHDK and SYGVNS. The trim removed 2 bases at V and 2 bases at J, leaving 6 bases unmatched.

This chain uses TRBV13 with TRBJ2-7; 7 bases match TRBD2. CDR1 and CDR2 (germline): PRHDT, FYEKMQ (reference sequence). The J segment lost 3 bases and the V segment lost 5 bases, leaving 10 bases of the junction unmatched. The CDR3 is 15 residues long. The CDR3 sequence is CASSGSAGEGYEQYF. The CDR3, as DNA: TGTGCCAGCAGCGGCTCGGCGGGAGAGGGCTACGAGCAGTACTTC.

V is TRBV5-6 and J is TRBJ2-7; TRBD1 agrees at 7 bases. Germline trimming cut 0 bases from V and 3 bases from J; bases unmatched to any gene: 9. The CDR3 has 16 residues. Germline V gene lookup returns CDR1 SGHDT and CDR2 YYEEEE. CDR3 bases: TGTGCCAGCAGCTTGGGTATGACAGGGCCTCTCTACGAGCAGTACTTC. It specifies CASSLGMTGPLYEQYF.

The rearrangement joins TRBV11-2 to TRBJ2-2; no reliable D call. V gave up 1 base and J gave up 7 bases, with 10 bases separating them. Germline-derived CDR1 and CDR2 are SGHAT and FQNNGV. This CDR3 comprises 14 residues. The DNA of the CDR3 is TGTGCCAGCAGCTTAGGCTCGGACGGCGGGGAGCTGTTTTTT. Translating gives CASSLGSDGGELFF.

This chain connects TRBV3-1 to TRBJ2-2; either TRBD1 or TRBD2 may fit D (6 bases each). The CDR3 spans 17 residues. Germline assignment: CDR1 LGHDT and CDR2 YNNKEL (reference sequence). Trimming took 5 bases from V and 0 from J, leaving 16 bases between them. CDR3 residues: CASSNRRGHANTGELFF. CDR3 DNA sequence: TGTGCCAGCAGCAATAGGCGGGGACACGCGAACACCGGGGAGCTGTTTTTT.

The V and J genes are TRBV11-2 and TRBJ1-1; D not certain. The V end was cut by 7 bases, the J end by 5 bases, with 11 bases between. Germline assignment: CDR1 SGHAT and CDR2 FQNNGV. The CDR3 contains 12 residues. The chain's CDR3 is CASIQSPTEAFF. CDR3 sequence (DNA): TGTGCCAGCATCCAATCCCCTACTGAAGCTTTCTTT.

The chain joins TRBV19 to TRBJ2-2; 7 positions match TRBD1. V lost 10 bases, J lost 3 bases, and 20 bases stayed unmatched. CDR3 length equals 18 residues. Germline CDR1 reads LNHDA; CDR2 reads SQIVND (reference sequence). Here the CDR3 DNA reads TGTGCCACTCTACAGAGGGGGCTCGCGACTCAACACACCGGGGAGCTGTTTTTT. This translates into CATLQRGLATQHTGELFF.

V gene TRBV24-1 combines with J gene TRBJ2-2; D gene uncertain. The CDR3 runs to 14 residues. V was cut by 3 bases and J by 8 bases, with 12 bases left in between. Per germline, CDR1 KGHDR and CDR2 SFDVKD. This CDR3 is CATSDPANLGELFF. CDR3 nucleotide sequence: TGTGCCACCAGTGATCCGGCTAACCTAGGGGAGCTGTTTTTT.

The rearrangement links TRBV27 to TRBJ1-2; D gene uncertain. CDR3 size: 12 residues. Per germline, CDR1 MNHEY and CDR2 SMNVEV (reference sequence). Trimming cost V 5 bases and J 8 bases, with 12 bases left between them. For the CDR3, the DNA is TGTGCCAGCAGTCACTTCAGCGACGGCTACACCTTC. This sequence encodes CASSHFSDGYTF.

The chain employs TRBV25-1 and TRBJ2-7; D may correspond to TRBD1 or TRBD2 (5 bases each). This CDR3 contains 17 residues. Trimming took off 4 bases at V and 0 bases at J, with 19 bases between the two ends. From germline, CDR1 is MGHDK and CDR2 SYGVNS. This CDR3 reads CASSANTGTPRSYEQYF. CDR3 nucleotide sequence: TGTGCCAGCAGTGCTAATACCGGGACCCCCCGCTCCTACGAGCAGTACTTC.

This chain joins TRBV6-1 and TRBJ2-7; D is ambiguous. CDR1 is MNHNS, CDR2 SASEGT, per germline. The CDR3 has 14 residues. The V end lost 7 bases, the J end lost 1 base, and 14 bases lay between the germline ends. CDR3 loop: CASIQGSISYEQYF. For the CDR3, the DNA is TGTGCCAGCATTCAAGGTTCTATATCCTACGAGCAGTACTTC.

This clonotype was detected only a few times. The chain recombines TRBV5-4 with TRBJ2-7, with 7 bases fitting TRBD1. V was clipped by 0 bases and J by 6 bases; unmatched bases: 3. The CDR3 has 13 amino acids. Germline CDR1 SGHNT, CDR2 YYREEE (reference sequence). The CDR3 nucleotides are TGTGCCAGCAGCTTGGACAGGGGTAGCGAGCAGTACTTC. Its protein product is CASSLDRGSEQYF.